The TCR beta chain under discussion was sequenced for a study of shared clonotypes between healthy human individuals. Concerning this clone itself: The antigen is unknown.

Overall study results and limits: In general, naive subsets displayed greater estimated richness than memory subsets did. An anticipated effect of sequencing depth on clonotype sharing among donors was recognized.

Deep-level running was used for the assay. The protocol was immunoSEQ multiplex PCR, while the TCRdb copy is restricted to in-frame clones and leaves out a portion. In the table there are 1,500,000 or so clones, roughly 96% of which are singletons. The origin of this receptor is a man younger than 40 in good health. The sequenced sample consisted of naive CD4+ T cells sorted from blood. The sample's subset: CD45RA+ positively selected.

CDR3: CASSFDSYGYTF. The CDR3 DNA sequence: TGTGCCAGCAGCTTCGACAGCTATGGCTACACCTTC. This chain links TRBV5-4 with TRBJ1-2; D might be TRBD1 (5 bases). This CDR3 spans 12 amino acids. Germline assignment: CDR1 SGHNT and CDR2 YYREEE (reference sequence). The germline V and J ends were trimmed by 2 bases and 4 bases, with 6 bases remaining between them.